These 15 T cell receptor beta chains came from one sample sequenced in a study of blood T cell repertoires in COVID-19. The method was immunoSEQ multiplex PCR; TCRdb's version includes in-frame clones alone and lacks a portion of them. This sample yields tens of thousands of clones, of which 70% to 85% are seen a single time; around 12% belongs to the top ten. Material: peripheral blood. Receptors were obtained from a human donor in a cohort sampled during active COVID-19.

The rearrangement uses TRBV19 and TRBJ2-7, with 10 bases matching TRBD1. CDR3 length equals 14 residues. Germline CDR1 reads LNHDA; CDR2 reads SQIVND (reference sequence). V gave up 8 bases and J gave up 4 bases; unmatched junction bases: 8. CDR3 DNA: TGTGCCAGTTCCGGAGGACAGGGGGAGTACGAGCAGTACTTC. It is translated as CASSGGQGEYEQYF. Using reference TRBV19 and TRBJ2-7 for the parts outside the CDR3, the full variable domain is DGGITQSPKYLFRKEGQNVTLSCEQNLNHDAMYWYRQDPGQGLRLIYYSQIVNDFQKGDIAEGYSVSREKKESFPLTVTSAQKNPTAFYLCASSGGQGEYEQYFGPGTRLTVT.

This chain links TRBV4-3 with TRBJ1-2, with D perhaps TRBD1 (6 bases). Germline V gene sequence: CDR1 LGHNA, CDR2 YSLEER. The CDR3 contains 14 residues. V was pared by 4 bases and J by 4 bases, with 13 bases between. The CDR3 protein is CASSPIPGVYGYTF. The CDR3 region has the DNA TGCGCCAGCAGCCCGATACCAGGGGTCTATGGCTACACCTTC.

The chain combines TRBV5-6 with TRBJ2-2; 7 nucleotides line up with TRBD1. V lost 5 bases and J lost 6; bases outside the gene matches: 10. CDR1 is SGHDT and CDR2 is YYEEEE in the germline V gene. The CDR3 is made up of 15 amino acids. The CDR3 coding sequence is TGTGCCAGCAGAGACACAGGGGAGCAAGCCGGGGAGCTGTTTTTT. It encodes CASRDTGEQAGELFF. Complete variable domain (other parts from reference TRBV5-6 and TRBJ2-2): DAGVTQSPTHLIKTRGQQVTLRCSPKSGHDTVSWYQQALGQGPQFIFQYYEEEERQRGNFPDRFSGHQFPNYSSELNVNALLLGDSALYLCASRDTGEQAGELFFGEGSRLTVL.

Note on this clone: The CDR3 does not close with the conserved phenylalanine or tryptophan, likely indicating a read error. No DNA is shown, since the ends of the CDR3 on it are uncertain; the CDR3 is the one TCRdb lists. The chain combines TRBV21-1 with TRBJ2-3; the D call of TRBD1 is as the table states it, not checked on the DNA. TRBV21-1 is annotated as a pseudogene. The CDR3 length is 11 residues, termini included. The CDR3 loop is CASSPRGRAHL.

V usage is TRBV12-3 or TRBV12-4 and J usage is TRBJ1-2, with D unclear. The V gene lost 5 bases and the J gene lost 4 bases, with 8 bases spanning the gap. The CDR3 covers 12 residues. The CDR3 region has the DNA TGTGCCAGCAGTCCCGCTAGCTATGGCTACACCTTC. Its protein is CASSPASYGYTF.

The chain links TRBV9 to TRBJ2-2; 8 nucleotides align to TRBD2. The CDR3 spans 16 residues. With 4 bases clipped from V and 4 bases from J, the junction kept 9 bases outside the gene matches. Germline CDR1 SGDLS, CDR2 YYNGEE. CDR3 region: CASSLLSGSGTGELFF. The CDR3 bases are TGTGCCAGCAGCCTACTGAGCGGGAGTGGCACCGGGGAGCTGTTTTTT.

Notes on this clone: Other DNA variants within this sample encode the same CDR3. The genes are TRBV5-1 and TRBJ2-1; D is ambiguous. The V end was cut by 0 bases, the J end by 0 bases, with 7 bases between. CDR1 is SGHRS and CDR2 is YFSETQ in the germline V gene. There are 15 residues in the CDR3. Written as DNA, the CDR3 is TGCGCCAGCAGCTTGGCAGCGAGCTCCTACAATGAGCAGTTCTTC. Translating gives CASSLAASSYNEQFF.

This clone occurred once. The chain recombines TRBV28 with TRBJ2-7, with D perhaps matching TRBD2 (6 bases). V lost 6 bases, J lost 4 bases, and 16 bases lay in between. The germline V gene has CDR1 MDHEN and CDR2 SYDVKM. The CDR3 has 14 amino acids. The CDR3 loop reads CASRAGPSKYEQYF. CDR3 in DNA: TGTGCCAGCAGAGCGGGCCCCAGCAAATACGAGCAGTACTTC.

The CDR3 region has the DNA TGTGCCAGTAGTTCAACAGGGGGCCTCACTGAAGCTTTCTTT. This codes for CASSSTGGLTEAFF. The V call is TRBV19, the J call TRBJ1-1; 9 nucleotides agree with TRBD1. The CDR3 spans 14 residues. J gave up 4 bases and V 5 bases, and 5 bases lay outside the gene matches. CDR1 LNHDA and CDR2 SQIVND come from the germline V gene (reference sequence).

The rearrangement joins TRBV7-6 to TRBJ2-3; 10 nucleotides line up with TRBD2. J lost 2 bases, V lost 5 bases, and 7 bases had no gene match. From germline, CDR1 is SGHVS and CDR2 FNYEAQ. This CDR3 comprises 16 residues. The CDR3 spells CASSLISGGITDTQYF. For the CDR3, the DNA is TGTGCCAGCAGCCTCATTAGCGGGGGGATCACAGATACGCAGTATTTT.

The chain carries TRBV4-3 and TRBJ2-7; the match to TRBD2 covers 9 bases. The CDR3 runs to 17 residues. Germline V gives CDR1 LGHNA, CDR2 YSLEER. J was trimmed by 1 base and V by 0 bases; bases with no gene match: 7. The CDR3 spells CASSQEFRLAVSYEQYF. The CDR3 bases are TGCGCCAGCAGCCAAGAATTTAGACTAGCGGTTTCCTACGAGCAGTACTTC.

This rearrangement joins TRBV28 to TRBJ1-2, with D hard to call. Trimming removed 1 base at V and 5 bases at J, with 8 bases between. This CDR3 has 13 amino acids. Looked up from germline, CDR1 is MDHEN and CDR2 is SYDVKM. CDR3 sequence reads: CASSLSQLYGYTF. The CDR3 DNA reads TGTGCCAGCAGTTTATCACAGCTTTATGGCTACACCTTC.

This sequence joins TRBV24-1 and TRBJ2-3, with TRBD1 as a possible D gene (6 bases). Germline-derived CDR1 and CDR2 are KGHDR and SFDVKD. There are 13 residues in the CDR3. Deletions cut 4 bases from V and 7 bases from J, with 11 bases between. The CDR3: CATSEWQGNTQYF. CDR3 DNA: TGTGCCACCAGTGAATGGCAGGGGAATACGCAGTATTTT.

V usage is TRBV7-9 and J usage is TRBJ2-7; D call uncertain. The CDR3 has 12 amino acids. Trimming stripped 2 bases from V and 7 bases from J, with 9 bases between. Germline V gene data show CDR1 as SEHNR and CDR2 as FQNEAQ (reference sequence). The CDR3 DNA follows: TGTGCCAGCAGCTTAAGAGCTTGGGAGCAGTACTTC. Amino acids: CASSLRAWEQYF.

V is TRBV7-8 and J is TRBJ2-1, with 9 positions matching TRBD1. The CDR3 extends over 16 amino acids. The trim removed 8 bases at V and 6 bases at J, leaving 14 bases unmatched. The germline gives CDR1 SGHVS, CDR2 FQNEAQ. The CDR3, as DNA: TGTGCCAGCGGCCAACCGGGGACAGGGCGTAGCAATGAGCAGTTCTTC. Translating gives CASGQPGTGRSNEQFF.